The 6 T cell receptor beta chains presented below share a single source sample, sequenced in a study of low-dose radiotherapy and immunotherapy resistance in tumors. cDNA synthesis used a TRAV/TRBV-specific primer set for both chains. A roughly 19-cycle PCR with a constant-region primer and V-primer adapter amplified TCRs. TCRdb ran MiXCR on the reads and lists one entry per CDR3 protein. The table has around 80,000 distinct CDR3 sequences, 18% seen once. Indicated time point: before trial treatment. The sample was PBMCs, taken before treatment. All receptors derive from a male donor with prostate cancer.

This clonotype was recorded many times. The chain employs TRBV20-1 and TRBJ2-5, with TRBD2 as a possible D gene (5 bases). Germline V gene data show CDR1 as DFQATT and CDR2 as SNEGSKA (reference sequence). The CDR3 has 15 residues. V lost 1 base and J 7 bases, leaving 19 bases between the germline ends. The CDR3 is CSARVTGGGGGTQYF. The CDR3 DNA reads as TGCAGTGCTAGAGTTACTGGTGGTGGTGGAGGGACCCAGTACTTC.

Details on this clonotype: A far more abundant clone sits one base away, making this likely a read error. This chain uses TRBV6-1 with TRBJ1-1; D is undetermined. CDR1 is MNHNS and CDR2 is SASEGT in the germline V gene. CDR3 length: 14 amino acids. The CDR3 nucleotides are TGTGCCAGCAGAACCGGGCCCCGAACCGCTGAAGCTGTCTTT. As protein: CASRTGPRTAEAVF.

The CDR3 coding sequence is TGCAGTGCTCCGAATCTAAACACAGGGAACACTGAAGCTTTCTTT. This sequence encodes CSAPNLNTGNTEAFF. This chain uses TRBV20-1 with TRBJ1-1, with D perhaps TRBD1 (5 bases). V was trimmed by 5 bases and J by 1 base, leaving 17 bases between them. Germline CDR1 is DFQATT and CDR2 is SNEGSKA (reference sequence). CDR3 length: 15 residues.

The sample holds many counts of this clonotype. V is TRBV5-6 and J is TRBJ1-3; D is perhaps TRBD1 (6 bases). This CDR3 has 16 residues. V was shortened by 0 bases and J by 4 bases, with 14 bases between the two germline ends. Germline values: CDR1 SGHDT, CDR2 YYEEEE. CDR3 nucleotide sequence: TGTGCCAGCAGCTTGGGGGGGCGAGCTTTCGGAAACACCATATATTTT. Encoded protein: CASSLGGRAFGNTIYF.

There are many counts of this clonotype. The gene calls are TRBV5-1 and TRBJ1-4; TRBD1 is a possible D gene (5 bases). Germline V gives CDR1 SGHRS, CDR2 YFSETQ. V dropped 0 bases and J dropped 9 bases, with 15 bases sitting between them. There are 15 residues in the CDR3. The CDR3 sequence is CASSLDGTANQKLFF. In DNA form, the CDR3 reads TGCGCCAGCAGCTTGGATGGGACTGCGAATCAAAAACTGTTTTTT. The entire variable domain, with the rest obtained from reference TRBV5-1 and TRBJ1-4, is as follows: KAGVTQTPRYLIKTRGQQVTLSCSPISGHRSVSWYQQTPGQGLQFLFEYFSETQRNKGNFPGRFSGRQFSNSRSEMNVSTLELGDSALYLCASSLDGTANQKLFFGSGTQLSVL.

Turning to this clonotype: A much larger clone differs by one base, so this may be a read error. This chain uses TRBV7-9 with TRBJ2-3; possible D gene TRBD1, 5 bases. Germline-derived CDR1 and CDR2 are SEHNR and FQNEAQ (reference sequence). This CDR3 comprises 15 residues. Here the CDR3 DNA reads TGTGCCAACAGCTTCAACAGGTGGGGCACAGATACGCAGTATTTT. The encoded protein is CANSFNRWGTDTQYF. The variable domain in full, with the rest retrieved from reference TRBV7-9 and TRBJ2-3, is DTGVSQNPRHKITKRGQNVTFRCDPISEHNRLYWYRQTLGQGPEFLTYFQNEAQLEKSRLLSDRFSAERPKGSFSTLEIQRTEQGDSAMYLCANSFNRWGTDTQYFGPGTRLTVL.